What follows are 29 T cell receptor beta chains derived from one specimen sequenced in a study of beta chain features in type 1 diabetes. Overall study results and limits: Among all four CD4+ subsets, Type 1 diabetes patients had TCRB CDR3s that were moderately but significantly shorter.

As every portion of the isolated RNA was reverse transcribed, the sequencing read expressed TCRB transcripts. Clones were read by immunoSEQ multiplex PCR, and TCRdb kept only the in-frame ones, dropping some. The sample holds 500,000 to 850,000 clones; over 11% are singletons and the top ten take just under 0.04%. The antigens of these receptors remain unknown. Sample: naive CD4+ T cells from blood. These receptors were taken from a man in his late teens or twenties with type 1 diabetes.

The chain links TRBV30 to TRBJ2-7; TRBD2 aligns across 12 bases. Trimming took 8 bases from V and 3 from J; bases not matched to a gene: 5. Per germline, CDR1 GTSNPN and CDR2 SVGIG (reference sequence). This CDR3 spans 13 amino acids. DNA of the CDR3: TGTGCCGGAAAACTAGCGGGAGGCTACGAGCAGTACTTC. This codes for CAGKLAGGYEQYF.

This chain connects TRBV4-2 to TRBJ1-1; D remains unclear. The V end was cut by 0 bases, the J end by 0 bases, with 14 bases between. This CDR3 has 17 amino acids. Germline lookup yields CDR1 LGHNA and CDR2 YNFKEQ. The CDR3 DNA is TGTGCCAGCAGCCAAGATCAAGGGTTCATCATGAACACTGAAGCTTTCTTT. As protein: CASSQDQGFIMNTEAFF.

The chain has TRBV5-4 and TRBJ2-5, with D unclear. Germline V CDR1 and CDR2: SGHNT, YYREEE (reference sequence). CDR3 length equals 13 residues. Trimming removed 5 bases at V and 4 bases at J, with 12 bases between. This CDR3 reads CASSKALGETQYF. For the CDR3, the DNA is TGTGCCAGCAGTAAGGCATTAGGAGAGACCCAGTACTTC.

This rearrangement joins TRBV7-2 to TRBJ2-3, with 8 nucleotides matching TRBD2. The CDR3 has 14 amino acids. Per the germline V gene, CDR1 is SGHTA and CDR2 is FQGNSA. Unmatched junction bases numbered 7, after V lost 5 bases and J lost 6 bases. The CDR3: CASSLGTRGDTQYF. The CDR3 DNA reads as TGTGCCAGCAGCCTGGGGACTAGGGGCGATACGCAGTATTTT. The full variable domain, its missing parts supplied by reference TRBV7-2 and TRBJ2-3, is GAGVSQSPSNKVTEKGKDVELRCDPISGHTALYWYRQSLGQGLEFLIYFQGNSAPDKSGLPSDRFSAERTGGSVSTLTIQRTQQEDSAVYLCASSLGTRGDTQYFGPGTRLTVL.

This clone was found a few times. The chain carries TRBV5-6 and TRBJ1-2, with D maybe TRBD1 (6 bases). CDR3 length: 14 amino acids. Germline-derived CDR1 and CDR2 are SGHDT and YYEEEE. Trimming took off 0 bases at V and 8 bases at J, with 14 bases between the two ends. CDR3 sequence: CASSLGMQGRGYTF. In nucleotides, the CDR3 is TGTGCCAGCAGCTTGGGGATGCAGGGGAGAGGCTACACCTTC.

CDR3 DNA sequence: TGTGCCAGCAGTGAAGTATGGAATGAGCAGTTCTTC. This codes for CASSEVWNEQFF. The chain carries TRBV2 and TRBJ2-1; no reliable D call. Germline V lookup: CDR1 SNHLY, CDR2 FYNNEI. The V and J ends lost 1 base and 7 bases respectively, with 5 bases between them. This CDR3 has 12 amino acids.

This clone turned up a few times. The V and J genes are TRBV30 and TRBJ2-1; D is undetermined. This CDR3 is built from 14 residues. Germline loops: CDR1 GTSNPN, CDR2 SVGIG (reference sequence). The ends were cut back, 3 bases at V and 6 bases at J, with 15 bases in the middle. The CDR3 DNA follows: TGTGCCTGGAGGTTTGGGCTAGGCAGCAATGAGCAGTTCTTC. Residues: CAWRFGLGSNEQFF.

The rearrangement uses TRBV27 and TRBJ2-3; TRBD1 matches 7 bases. This CDR3 region has 17 residues. J was trimmed by 3 bases and V by 6 bases; bases with no gene match: 15. The germline CDR1 and CDR2 sequences are MNHEY and SMNVEV (reference sequence). The CDR3 sequence is CASRTKTGAPLTDTQYF. In nucleotides, the CDR3 is TGTGCCAGCAGGACCAAAACAGGGGCCCCGCTGACAGATACGCAGTATTTT.

The V call is TRBV11-2, the J call TRBJ2-1, with 8 positions matching TRBD2. There are 15 residues in the CDR3. With V trimmed by 1 base and J by 4 bases, 3 bases remained unmatched. Germline CDR1 SGHAT, CDR2 FQNNGV. The DNA of the CDR3 is TGTGCCAGCAGCTTAGCGGGAGGGCCGTACAATGAGCAGTTCTTC. This codes for CASSLAGGPYNEQFF.

The rearrangement links TRBV28 to TRBJ1-2; TRBD1 matches 7 bases. The CDR3 runs 17 residues. CDR1 MDHEN and CDR2 SYDVKM come from the germline V gene. The trim removed 3 bases at V and 4 bases at J, leaving 14 bases unmatched. This chain's CDR3 is CASSFFPLGTDSYGYTF. The CDR3 nucleotides read TGTGCCAGCAGTTTCTTCCCCCTTGGGACAGACTCCTATGGCTACACCTTC.

The chain couples TRBV19 to TRBJ1-2; unclear D gene. The CDR3 runs 16 residues. V lost 5 bases to trimming and J lost 7 bases, with 23 bases between them. Germline V gene sequence: CDR1 LNHDA, CDR2 SQIVND (reference sequence). The DNA for the CDR3 is TGTGCCAGTAGTGCCGAAATTAGACCTAAACTGTTTGGCTACACCTTC. It encodes CASSAEIRPKLFGYTF.

CDR3: CASSLRGEGEQYF. As DNA, the CDR3 is TGTGCCAGCAGCTTAAGGGGGGAGGGAGAGCAGTATTTT. The chain carries TRBV11-2 and TRBJ2-3; D may be TRBD2 (7 bases). V was cut by 2 bases and J by 11 bases, with 14 bases left in between. Germline CDR1 reads SGHAT; CDR2 reads FQNNGV. The CDR3 sequence is 13 residues long.

V usage is TRBV14 and J usage is TRBJ1-1, with no clear D. V dropped 3 bases and J dropped 1 base, with 9 bases sitting between them. CDR3 size: 14 residues. Germline CDR1 and CDR2: SGHDN and FVKESK. CDR3 protein: CASSHLSPNTEAFF. CDR3 DNA: TGTGCCAGCAGCCACCTAAGCCCGAACACTGAAGCTTTCTTT.

This clone was found a few times. The chain uses TRBV9 and TRBJ2-5; 9 positions agree with TRBD1. CDR1 is SGDLS, CDR2 YYNGEE, per germline. The CDR3 totals 15 residues. V lost 2 bases and J lost 5; bases outside the gene matches: 7. The CDR3 here is CASSVPGTGRETQYF. The CDR3 DNA reads TGTGCCAGCAGCGTTCCCGGGACAGGGAGGGAGACCCAGTACTTC.

V usage is TRBV6-5 and J usage is TRBJ1-1; D call uncertain. This CDR3 comprises 15 residues. Germline V gene data show CDR1 as MNHEY and CDR2 as SVGAGI. V was trimmed by 8 bases and J by 0 bases, leaving 16 bases between them. The CDR3 coding sequence is TGTGCCAGCCCCGCTGCTTTCGGTATGAACACTGAAGCTTTCTTT. Translation: CASPAAFGMNTEAFF.

The rearrangement joins TRBV9 to TRBJ1-6; 8 bases match TRBD1. Trimming removed 0 bases from V and 13 bases from J; junction bases left unmatched: 9. Germline loops: CDR1 SGDLS, CDR2 YYNGEE. The CDR3 totals 15 residues. The CDR3 DNA reads as TGTGCCAGCAGCGTAGAGGCAGGGGGCCAGGCCCCCCTCCACTTT. It translates to CASSVEAGGQAPLHF.

This clone was counted between two and nine times. This chain uses TRBV6-6 with TRBJ1-5; D call uncertain. In germline, CDR1 is MNHNY, CDR2 SVGAGI (reference sequence). The CDR3 spans 14 residues. V was shortened by 7 bases and J by 4 bases, with 14 bases between the two germline ends. The CDR3 region is CASIPREGNQPQHF. The CDR3, as DNA: TGTGCCAGCATTCCGAGGGAGGGAAATCAGCCCCAGCATTTT.

The gene calls are TRBV5-1 and TRBJ1-2; D is unclear. CDR3 length equals 13 residues. CDR1 is SGHRS and CDR2 is YFSETQ in the germline V gene. V shed 5 bases and J shed 6 bases, with 14 bases lying between them. The CDR3 DNA follows: TGCGCCAGCAGTTCCGGCCACCCAGATGGCTACACCTTC. Its translation is CASSSGHPDGYTF.

J is TRBJ2-2 and V is TRBV7-9, with a tentative D call TRBD2 (5 bases). Germline assignment: CDR1 SEHNR and CDR2 FQNEAQ (reference sequence). This CDR3 spans 13 amino acids. V lost 3 bases and J 4 bases, leaving 6 bases between the germline ends. The CDR3 coding sequence is TGTGCCAGCAGCTTCGGGGTCACCGGGGAGCTGTTTTTT. Residues: CASSFGVTGELFF.

This clone was picked up one time. The chain carries TRBV9 and TRBJ1-2; 10 bases align to TRBD1. The V and J ends lost 3 bases and 8 bases, in that order; junction bases with no gene match: 4. The CDR3 sequence is 13 residues long. Germline lookup yields CDR1 SGDLS and CDR2 YYNGEE. The CDR3 nucleotides are TGTGCCAGCAGCGACCGGGACAGGGGAGGCTACACCTTC. This encodes CASSDRDRGGYTF.

The sample holds a few counts of this clone. The chain recombines TRBV7-9 with TRBJ1-2; no reliable D call. Deletions cut 5 bases from V and 1 base from J, with 8 bases between. The length of the CDR3 is 13 residues. Germline V gives CDR1 SEHNR, CDR2 FQNEAQ (reference sequence). The CDR3 DNA follows: TGTGCCAGCAGCCTCACCTTTAACTATGGCTACACCTTC. This gives the protein CASSLTFNYGYTF.

This chain connects TRBV30 to TRBJ2-7, with D uncertain. The CDR3 covers 15 residues. Germline V lookup: CDR1 GTSNPN, CDR2 SVGIG (reference sequence). Trimming removed 0 bases from V and 2 bases from J, with 14 bases in between. The CDR3 region has the DNA TGTGCCTGGAGTGTACGTCCCTGGTTAACCTACGAGCAGTACTTC. As protein: CAWSVRPWLTYEQYF.

This clone was picked up a small number of times. The chain uses TRBV30 and TRBJ2-7, with TRBD2 matching over 13 bases. Trimming removed 4 bases from V and 2 bases from J; junction bases left unmatched: 14. The CDR3 runs 18 residues. Germline CDR1 GTSNPN, CDR2 SVGIG (reference sequence). The CDR3 region is CAWIPGLAGDPLTYEQYF. Here the CDR3 DNA reads TGTGCCTGGATCCCTGGACTAGCGGGAGACCCTCTGACCTACGAGCAGTACTTC. The entire variable domain, with the rest obtained from reference TRBV30 and TRBJ2-7, is as follows: SQTIHQWPATLVQPVGSPLSLECTVEGTSNPNLYWYRQAAGRGLQLLFYSVGIGQISSEVPQNLSASRPQDRQFILSSKKLLLSDSGFYLCAWIPGLAGDPLTYEQYFGPGTRLTVT.

This clone has only a few counts. The J gene is TRBJ2-1, the V gene TRBV21-1; no check of the table's D call, TRBD2, against the DNA was made. TRBV21-1 is flagged as a pseudogene. This CDR3 region has 16 residues. The CDR3 sequence: CAPRASGSGAYNEQFF. In DNA, the CDR3 is TGTGCCCCCCGTGCTAGCGGGAGCGGCGCCTACAATGAGCAGTTCTTC.

This clone was seen a few times. The chain carries TRBV7-2 and TRBJ2-7; possibly TRBD2 for D (5 bases). Germline-derived CDR1 and CDR2 are SGHTA and FQGNSA. This CDR3 comprises 14 residues. The V end lost 1 base, the J end lost 2 bases, and 9 bases lay between the germline ends. The CDR3: CASSLGGPPYEQYF. As DNA, the CDR3 is TGTGCCAGCAGCTTAGGAGGGCCCCCCTACGAGCAGTACTTC.

As regards this clone: Other DNA sequences in the same sample also yield this CDR3. The J gene is TRBJ1-5, the V gene TRBV5-6; 7 bases line up with TRBD1. Germline V gene lookup returns CDR1 SGHDT and CDR2 YYEEEE. V gave up 4 bases and J gave up 3 bases; unmatched junction bases: 4. The CDR3 covers 14 residues. The CDR3 loop is CASSLGQLNQPQHF. The CDR3 DNA sequence: TGTGCCAGCAGCCTGGGACAGCTCAATCAGCCCCAGCATTTT.

This clone was seen only a few times. The chain combines TRBV19 with TRBJ2-1; D perhaps matches TRBD2 (6 bases). Germline V gene data show CDR1 as LNHDA and CDR2 as SQIVND (reference sequence). The CDR3 consists of 14 residues. Trimming stripped 7 bases from V and 12 bases from J, with 22 bases between. CDR3 coding DNA: TGTGCCAGTAACGACGGGAGCGCTCCTTGGGTGCAGTTCTTC. This codes for CASNDGSAPWVQFF.

This clone was observed a handful of times. This sequence joins TRBV28 and TRBJ1-5; D is unresolved. The V end lost 3 bases, the J end lost 4 bases, and 19 bases lay between the germline ends. The germline CDR1 and CDR2 sequences are MDHEN and SYDVKM. The length of the CDR3 is 17 residues. CDR3 protein: CASSFGVWKGGNQPQHF. DNA of the CDR3: TGTGCCAGCAGTTTTGGGGTATGGAAAGGAGGAAATCAGCCCCAGCATTTT.

This clone was observed a handful of times. The chain joins TRBV7-2 to TRBJ2-3, with D maybe TRBD2 (6 bases). CDR1 and CDR2 from the germline V gene are SGHTA and FQGNSA. The CDR3 runs to 16 residues. Trimming took 3 bases from V and 2 from J, leaving 15 bases between them. CDR3 in amino acids: CASSLGSGQATDTQYF. The CDR3, as DNA: TGTGCCAGCAGCTTGGGTAGCGGTCAGGCCACAGATACGCAGTATTTT.